This T cell receptor beta chain was documented in a study of blood T cell repertoires in COVID-19. Study background: Collection of acute and convalescent COVID-19 samples took place in the United States, Italy and Spain.

Assay used: immunoSEQ multiplex PCR; TCRdb lists only in-frame clones, some missing. Here the sample spans 100,000 or so clones, approximately 90% being singletons. Trimming shortened V by 6 bases and J by 1 base, and 16 bases separated the two germline ends. CDR3 length: 17 residues. Per germline, CDR1 MRHNA and CDR2 SNTAGT. The gene calls are TRBV6-4 and TRBJ2-6; possibly TRBD1 for D (5 bases). The sequencing input was peripheral blood. This sequence originates from a woman in her forties or fifties in a cohort sampled during active COVID-19. CDR3 protein: CASSLEATGSGANVLTF. The CDR3 DNA reads as TGTGCCAGCAGCCTAGAAGCTACAGGTTCTGGGGCCAACGTCCTGACTTTC.